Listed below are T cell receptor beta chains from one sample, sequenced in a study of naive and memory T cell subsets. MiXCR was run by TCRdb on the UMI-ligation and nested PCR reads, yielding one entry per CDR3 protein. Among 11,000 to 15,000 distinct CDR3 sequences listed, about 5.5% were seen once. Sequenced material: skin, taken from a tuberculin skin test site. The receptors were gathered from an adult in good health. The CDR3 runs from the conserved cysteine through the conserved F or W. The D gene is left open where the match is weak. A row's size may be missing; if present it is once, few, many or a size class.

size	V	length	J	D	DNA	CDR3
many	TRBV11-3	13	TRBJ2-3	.	TGTGCCAGCAGCCCTGACTCGAGAGATACGCAGTATTTT	CASSPDSRDTQYF
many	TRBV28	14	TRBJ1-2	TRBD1	TGTGCCAGCAGAGAGACAGGGGGCGACTATGGCTACACCTTC	CASRETGGDYGYTF
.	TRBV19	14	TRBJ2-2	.	TGTGCCAGCACCAACAGGGCCAACACCGGGGAGCTGTTTTTT	CASTNRANTGELFF
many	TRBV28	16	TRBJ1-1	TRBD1	TGTGCCAGCATTTCATTAGGTCGACAGGGGAACACTGAAGCTTTCTTT	CASISLGRQGNTEAFF
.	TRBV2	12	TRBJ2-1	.	TGTGCCAGCAGTCCCACAATTGATGAGCAGTTCTTC	CASSPTIDEQFF
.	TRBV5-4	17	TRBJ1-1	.	TGTGCCAGCAGCTTAGGCCAGGTGCCGTTGATGAACACTGAAGCTTTCTTT	CASSLGQVPLMNTEAFF
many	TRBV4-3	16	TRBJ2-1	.	TGCGCCAGCAGCCAAGCCCTCAGGGGGGTGCGGAATGAGCAGTTCTTC	CASSQALRGVRNEQFF
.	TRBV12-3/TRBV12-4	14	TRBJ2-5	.	TGTGCCAGCATCCGAGGGGCCGTCGGGGAGACCCAGTACTTC	CASIRGAVGETQYF
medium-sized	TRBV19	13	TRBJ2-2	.	TGTGCCAGTAGTGTGGCGAACACCGGGGAGCTGTTTTTT	CASSVANTGELFF
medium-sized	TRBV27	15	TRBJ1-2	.	TGTGCCAGCAGTTTATCTATCGGAGGGGCTAGTGGCTACACCTTC	CASSLSIGGASGYTF
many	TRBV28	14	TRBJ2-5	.	TGTGCCAGCAGTTTATCGGGGGACCAAGAGACCCAGTACTTC	CASSLSGDQETQYF
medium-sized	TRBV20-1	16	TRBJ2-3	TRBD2	TGCAGTGCTTTTCCCCGGACTAGCGGCAACACAGATACGCAGTATTTT	CSAFPRTSGNTDTQYF
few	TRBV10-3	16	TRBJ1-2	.	TGTGCCATCAGTGAGCCACCACCTACAGGGAACTATGGCGACACCTTC	CAISEPPPTGNYGDTF
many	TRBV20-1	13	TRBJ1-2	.	TGCAGTGCAACCCCGGGACCGGAGCTCGGCTACACCTTC	CSATPGPELGYTF
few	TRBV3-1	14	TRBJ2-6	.	TGTGCCAGCAGCCACATGGCAGTGGCCAACGTCCTGACTTTC	CASSHMAVANVLTF
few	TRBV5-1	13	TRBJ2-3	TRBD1	TGCGCCAGCAGCGTGACAGGGACAGATACGCAGTATTTT	CASSVTGTDTQYF
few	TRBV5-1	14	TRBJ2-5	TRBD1	TGCGCCAGCAGCTTCGGGGACAGCGAAGAGACCCAGTACTTC	CASSFGDSEETQYF
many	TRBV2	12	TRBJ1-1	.	TGTGCCAGCAAGAGACTGAACACTGAAGCTTTCTTT	CASKRLNTEAFF
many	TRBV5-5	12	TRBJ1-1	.	TGTGCCAGCAGTTACGGTTACACTGAAGCTTTCTTT	CASSYGYTEAFF
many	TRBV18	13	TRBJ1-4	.	TGTGCCAGCTCAGGAGGTGTTAATGAAAAACTGTTTTTT	CASSGGVNEKLFF
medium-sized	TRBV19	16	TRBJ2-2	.	TGTGCCAGTACTCCTAGGGGCGGCGCGAACACCGGGGAGCTGTTTTTT	CASTPRGGANTGELFF
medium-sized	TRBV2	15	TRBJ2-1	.	TGTGCCAGCAGTGCGGGACGTCCGGACCCCTATGAGCAGTTCTTC	CASSAGRPDPYEQFF
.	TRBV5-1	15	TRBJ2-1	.	TGCGCCAGCAGCGTAGACGGAGACTCCTACAATGAGCAGTTCTTC	CASSVDGDSYNEQFF
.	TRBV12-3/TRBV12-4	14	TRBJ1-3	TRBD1	TGTGCCAGCAGTTCGACAGGGGCGGGAAACACCATATATTTT	CASSSTGAGNTIYF
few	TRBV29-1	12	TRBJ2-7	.	TGCAGCGTTGAACCTAGAATAAACGAGCAGTACTTC	CSVEPRINEQYF
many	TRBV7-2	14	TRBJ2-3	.	TGTGCCAGCAGCTTAGGTGGGGGGGCGGATACGCAGTATTTT	CASSLGGGADTQYF
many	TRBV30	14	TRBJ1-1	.	TGTGCCTGGAGAAGGCCAGGGGCGAACACTGAAGCTTTCTTT	CAWRRPGANTEAFF
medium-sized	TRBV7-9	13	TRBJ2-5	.	TGTGCCAGCAGCCGAGGGGTGGCAGAGACCCAGTACTTC	CASSRGVAETQYF
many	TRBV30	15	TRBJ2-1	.	TGTGCCTGGAGGGGGATTCCGCTCCCCTACAATGAGCAGTTCTTC	CAWRGIPLPYNEQFF
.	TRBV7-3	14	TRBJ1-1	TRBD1	TGTGCCAGCAGCGGAGGACAGGGTAGCACTGAAGCTTTCTTT	CASSGGQGSTEAFF
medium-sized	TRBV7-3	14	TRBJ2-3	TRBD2	TGTGCCAGTGCACCGGGACTAGAGTCGGATACGCAGTATTTT	CASAPGLESDTQYF
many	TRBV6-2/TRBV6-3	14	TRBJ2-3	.	TGTGCCAGCAGGGACTACAGGGGAACAGATACGCAGTATTTT	CASRDYRGTDTQYF
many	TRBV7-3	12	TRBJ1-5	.	TGTGCCAGCAGCGCCCTCAATCAGCCCCAGCATTTT	CASSALNQPQHF
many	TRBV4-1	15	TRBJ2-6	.	TGCGCCAGCAGCCTCACTGAAACTGGGGCCAACGTCCTGACTTTC	CASSLTETGANVLTF
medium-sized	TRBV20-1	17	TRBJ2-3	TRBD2	TGCAGTGCTAGTAGTTTGATGGCTAGCGGGGGCACAGATACGCAGTATTTT	CSASSLMASGGTDTQYF
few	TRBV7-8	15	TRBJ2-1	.	TGTGCCAGCAGCTTAGCGCGGGGCAGGGGAGGAGAGCAGTTCTTC	CASSLARGRGGEQFF
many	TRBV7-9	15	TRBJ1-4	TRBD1	TGTGCCAGCAGCAGCAGGACAGGGGGCGACGGAAAACTGTTTTTT	CASSSRTGGDGKLFF
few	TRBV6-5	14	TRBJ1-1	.	TGTGCCAGCACACCCGGACAAAGACACACTGAAGCTTTCTTT	CASTPGQRHTEAFF
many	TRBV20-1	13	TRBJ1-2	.	TGCAGTGCTAGAGGACCAGGGTCCGCTTACTACACCTTC	CSARGPGSAYYTF
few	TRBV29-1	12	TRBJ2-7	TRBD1	TGCAGCTTTAGCGACAGGGAGAACGAGCAGTACTTC	CSFSDRENEQYF
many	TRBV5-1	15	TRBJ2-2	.	TGCGCCAGCAGCCAGACCGGGATAACCAGAGGGGAGCTGTTTTTT	CASSQTGITRGELFF
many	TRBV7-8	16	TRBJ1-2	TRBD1	TGTGCCAGCAGCCCCGCCGGGACAGGGGCTAACTATGGCTACACCTTC	CASSPAGTGANYGYTF
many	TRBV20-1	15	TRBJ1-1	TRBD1	TGCAGTGCTAGAGATAAGGGACAGGGGTTCACTGAAGCTTTCTTT	CSARDKGQGFTEAFF
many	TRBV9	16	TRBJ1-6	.	TGTGCCAGCAGCGTTGACAGGCCAGAGGGGTATTCACCCCTCCACTTT	CASSVDRPEGYSPLHF
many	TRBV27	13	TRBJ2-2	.	TGTGCCAGCAGTCCCTCATGGGCCGGGGAGCTGTTTTTT	CASSPSWAGELFF
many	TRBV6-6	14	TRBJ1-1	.	TGTGCCAGCATCCTGATCAGGGGAAGCACTGAAGCTTTCTTT	CASILIRGSTEAFF
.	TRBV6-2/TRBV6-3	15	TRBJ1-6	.	TGTGCCAGCAGTTCCCGACAGAATCCTAATTCACCCCTCCACTTT	CASSSRQNPNSPLHF
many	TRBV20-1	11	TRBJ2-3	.	TGCAGTGCTCGACTCCCGGATACGCAGTATTTT	CSARLPDTQYF
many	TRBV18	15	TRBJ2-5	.	TGTGCCAGCTCACCACCGGGACAATCTCAAGAGACCCAGTACTTC	CASSPPGQSQETQYF
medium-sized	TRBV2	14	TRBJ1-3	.	TGTGCCAGCAGACGGACAGCGGGAGGTGCCACCATATATTTT	CASRRTAGGATIYF
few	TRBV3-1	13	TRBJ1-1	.	TGTGCCAGCAATGGGGACGAGAACACTGAAGCTTTCTTT	CASNGDENTEAFF
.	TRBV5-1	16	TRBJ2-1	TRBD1	TGCGCCAGCAGCTTGTGGGGTAGGAGGACAGGGAGGGAGCAGTTCTTC	CASSLWGRRTGREQFF
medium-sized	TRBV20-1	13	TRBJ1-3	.	TGCAGTGCAGCCCCGTACTCTGGAAACACCATATATTTT	CSAAPYSGNTIYF
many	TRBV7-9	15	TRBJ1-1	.	TGTGCCAGCAGCTTAGAAGGGGCTGGGAACACTGAAGCTTTCTTT	CASSLEGAGNTEAFF
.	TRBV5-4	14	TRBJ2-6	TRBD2	TGTGCCAGCGCGGGGGGGCCCGGGGCCAACGTCCTGACTTTC	CASAGGPGANVLTF
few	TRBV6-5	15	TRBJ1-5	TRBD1	TGTGCCAGCAGCCGGACAGGGATTAGCAATCAGCCCCAGCATTTT	CASSRTGISNQPQHF
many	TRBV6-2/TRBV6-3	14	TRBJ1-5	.	TGTGCCAGCACCGTGGACGGTAGCAATCAGCCCCAGCATTTT	CASTVDGSNQPQHF